The rows below give T cell receptor beta chains drawn from one sample of a study of blood T cell repertoires in COVID-19. Clones were read by immunoSEQ multiplex PCR, and TCRdb kept only the in-frame ones, dropping some. The repertoire holds about 200,000 clones, with about 83% as singletons. Specimen: peripheral blood. These TCRs come from a woman between 65 and 79 years old with active or convalescent COVID-19. The CDR3 runs from the conserved cysteine through the conserved F or W. A D gene is named only where the DNA matches it firmly. Rows may omit the clone size; those that give it use once, few, many or a size class.

clone_size | j_call | d_call | v_call | cdr3_nt | cdr3_aa
few | TRBJ1-5 | . | TRBV3-1/TRBV3-2 | TGTGCCAGCGGGGCAGCCTCAAGCAATCAGCCCCAGCATTTT | CASGAASSNQPQHF
. | TRBJ1-2 | TRBD1 | TRBV5-4 | TGTGCCAGCAGCCTACCGACAGGGACCTATGGCTACACCTTC | CASSLPTGTYGYTF
. | TRBJ2-6 | . | TRBV5-6 | TGTGCCAGCAGACACACCGCCCGCTCTGGGGCCAACGTCCTGACTTTC | CASRHTARSGANVLTF
. | TRBJ2-3 | TRBD2 | TRBV7-3 | TGTGCCAGCAGCTCTAACTGGGAGGGTAGCCTTTTGTATTTT | CASSSNWEGSLLYF
many | TRBJ1-1 | . | TRBV18 | TGTGCCAGCTCATTAGGGCAGGGTGAAGCTTTCTTT | CASSLGQGEAFF
few | TRBJ1-2 | . | TRBV30 | TGTGCCTGGAGTGGGTCAGACCTCCGGGACACCTTC | CAWSGSDLRDTF
. | TRBJ1-5 | . | TRBV19 | TGTGCCAGTAGTATTATGAGGGCAAATCAGCCCCAGCATTTT | CASSIMRANQPQHF
. | TRBJ1-1 | . | TRBV27 | TGTGCCAGCAGTTTCAGAGGGACTGAAGCTTTCTTT | CASSFRGTEAFF
few | TRBJ2-2 | . | TRBV27 | TGTGCCAGCAGTTTCCAAGACAGCCCGAACACCGGGGAGCTGTTTTTT | CASSFQDSPNTGELFF
. | TRBJ2-5 | . | TRBV7-8 | TGTGCCAGCAGCGGAGCGAGCAAGACCCAGTACTTC | CASSGASKTQYF
. | TRBJ2-3 | TRBD2 | TRBV28 | TGTGCCAGCACCAGTTGGGGACTAGCGACAGATACGCAGTATTTT | CASTSWGLATDTQYF
. | TRBJ2-7 | . | TRBV20-1 | TGCAGTGCTGGCACTAGCGAGCAGTACTTC | CSAGTSEQYF
. | TRBJ2-3 | TRBD2 | TRBV6-4 | TGTGCCAGCCCCTCCAAGGAGGCTAGCGGGAGTAGCTCAGATACGCAGTATTTT | CASPSKEASGSSSDTQYF
. | TRBJ2-5 | . | TRBV7-3 | TGTGCCAGCAGCGAAAATGGGCGGGGACTCCAAGAGACCCAGTACTTC | CASSENGRGLQETQYF
few | TRBJ1-4 | TRBD1 | TRBV5-6 | TGTGCCAGCAGCCCGCGACAGGGAAATTTCCCCGCTTATGAAAAACTGTTTTTT | CASSPRQGNFPAYEKLFF
once | TRBJ2-1 | TRBD1 | TRBV7-9 | TGTGCCAGCAGCTTAATCCCACAGGGGCGGAGGTACAGACACAATGAGCAGTTCTTC | CASSLIPQGRRYRHNEQFF
. | TRBJ2-3 | . | TRBV29-1 | TGCAGCGCCGGGGTCCACGGGACAGATACGCAGTATTTT | CSAGVHGTDTQYF
. | TRBJ2-4 | . | TRBV11-2 | TGTGCCAGCAGCGCGGTCTTTGGGGGGGCCAAAAACATTCAGTACTTC | CASSAVFGGAKNIQYF
. | TRBJ1-6 | . | TRBV28 | TGTGCCAGCGGCTGGCAGATTAATTCACCCCTCCACTTT | CASGWQINSPLHF
. | TRBJ2-1 | TRBD1 | TRBV18 | TGTGCCAGCTCAGTGGGACAGGGGGTCTACAATGAGCAGTTCTTC | CASSVGQGVYNEQFF
. | TRBJ2-1 | . | TRBV6-5 | TGTGCCAGCTGGGTAGCGGAGGGGTCCATCGGGCAGTTCTTC | CASWVAEGSIGQFF